This is a list of T cell receptor beta chains from one sample in a study of cytomegalovirus exposure and HLA in healthy donors. The method was immunoSEQ multiplex PCR; TCRdb's version includes in-frame clones alone and lacks a portion of them. Of under 200,000 clones listed, around two thirds were seen once; the top ten hold less than 3%. The sequencing sample was made of PBMCs. Receptors were obtained from a man between 40 and 49 years old in good health and CMV-seronegative. CDR3s include the opening cysteine and the closing phenylalanine or tryptophan. Each record gives: J gene, clone size, D gene, V gene, CDR3 protein, CDR3 DNA. A D gene is named only where the DNA matches it firmly. Clone size is shown for a subset of rows, as once, few, many or a class of expanded clone.

TRBJ2-3 NA TRBD2 TRBV5-6 CASRPPGLSTDTQYF TGTGCCAGCAGGCCGCCGGGACTAAGCACAGATACGCAGTATTTT
TRBJ2-5 NA NA TRBV12-5 CASADRRETQYF TGTGCTAGTGCTGACAGACGGGAGACCCAGTACTTC
TRBJ1-1 NA NA TRBV5-1 CASSSIDRKAEAFF TGCGCCAGCAGCTCTATTGACAGGAAGGCTGAAGCTTTCTTT
TRBJ2-6 NA NA TRBV28 CASSPPGTGANVLTF TGTGCCAGCAGTCCTCCAGGGACTGGGGCCAACGTCCTGACTTTC
TRBJ2-7 NA TRBD1 TRBV27 CASSPRTGGHEQYF TGTGCCAGCAGTCCCCGGACAGGGGGCCACGAGCAGTACTTC
TRBJ2-5 NA TRBD2 TRBV5-1 CASSLYASGAQETQYF TGCGCCAGCAGCTTGTACGCTAGCGGGGCCCAAGAGACCCAGTACTTC
TRBJ2-7 NA NA TRBV29-1 CSVEAPDSEQYF TGCAGCGTTGAAGCGCCAGACTCCGAGCAGTACTTC
TRBJ2-7 NA NA TRBV7-9 CSSRAPGGLQADEQYF TGTTCCAGCCGCGCTCCTGGGGGACTTCAAGCGGACGAGCAGTACTTC
TRBJ1-5 NA NA TRBV19 CASSIDTYSNQPQHF TGTGCCAGTAGTATAGATACATATAGCAATCAGCCCCAGCATTTT
TRBJ2-5 NA TRBD2 TRBV27 CASSPGLAGRGETQYF TGTGCCAGCAGTCCGGGGCTAGCGGGAAGGGGGGAGACCCAGTACTTC
TRBJ1-2 NA TRBD1 TRBV30 CAWSVTDRTNYGYTF TGTGCCTGGAGTGTCACGGACAGGACTAACTATGGCTACACCTTC
TRBJ2-6 NA NA TRBV6-1 CASRGTSGANVLTF TGTGCCAGCAGGGGCACCTCTGGGGCCAACGTCCTGACTTTC
TRBJ1-2 NA NA TRBV7-8 CASSLTTGGGSYTF TGTGCCAGCAGCTTGACCACTGGGGGAGGCAGCTACACCTTC
TRBJ2-3 NA NA TRBV7-9 CASSHDSSADTQYF TGTGCCAGCAGCCACGACTCGTCCGCAGATACGCAGTATTTT
TRBJ1-2 NA NA TRBV19 CASSRGLVGYGYTF TGTGCCAGTAGTAGGGGGCTTGTGGGCTATGGCTACACCTTC
TRBJ2-5 NA NA TRBV19 CASSIGAGQETQYF TGTGCCAGTAGTATAGGGGCGGGACAAGAGACCCAGTACTTC
TRBJ1-1 NA NA TRBV5-1 CASSLEGARVNTEAFF TGCGCCAGCAGCTTGGAGGGTGCGCGGGTGAACACTGAAGCTTTCTTT
TRBJ1-2 NA TRBD1 TRBV30 CAWNRGVDGYTF TGTGCCTGGAACAGGGGGGTCGATGGCTACACCTTC
TRBJ1-2 NA NA TRBV29-1 CSVVWGQGYTF TGCAGCGTTGTCTGGGGACAAGGCTACACCTTC
TRBJ2-5 NA NA TRBV7-2 CASSLVRETQYF TGTGCCAGCAGCTTAGTTCGAGAGACCCAGTACTTC
TRBJ2-3 NA NA TRBV6-5 CASSRRGGTSDTQYF TGTGCCAGCAGCAGGCGGGGCGGTACATCAGATACGCAGTATTTT
TRBJ1-1 NA NA TRBV23-1 CASSIEAFF TGCGCCAGCAGCATTGAAGCTTTCTTT
TRBJ2-5 few TRBD2 TRBV15 CATSSRGEGWGETQYF TGTGCCACCAGCTCCCGGGGGGAGGGGTGGGGGGAGACCCAGTACTTC
TRBJ2-3 NA NA TRBV19 CASKFVGEPSTDTQYF TGTGCCAGTAAGTTTGTCGGGGAACCTAGCACAGATACGCAGTATTTT